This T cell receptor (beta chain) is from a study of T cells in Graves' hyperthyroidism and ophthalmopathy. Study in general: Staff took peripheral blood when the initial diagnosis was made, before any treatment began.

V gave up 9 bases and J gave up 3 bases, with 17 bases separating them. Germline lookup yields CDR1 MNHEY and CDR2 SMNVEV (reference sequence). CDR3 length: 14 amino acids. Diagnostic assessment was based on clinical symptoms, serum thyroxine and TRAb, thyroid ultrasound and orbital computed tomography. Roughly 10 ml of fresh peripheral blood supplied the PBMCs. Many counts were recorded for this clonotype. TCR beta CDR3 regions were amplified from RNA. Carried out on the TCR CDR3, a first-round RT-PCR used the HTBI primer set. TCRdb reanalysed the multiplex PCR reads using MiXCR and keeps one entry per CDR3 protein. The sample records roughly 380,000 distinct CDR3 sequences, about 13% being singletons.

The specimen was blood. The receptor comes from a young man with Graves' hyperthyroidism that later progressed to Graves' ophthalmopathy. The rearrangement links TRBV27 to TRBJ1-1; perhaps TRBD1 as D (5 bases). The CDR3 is CASGPGGEHTEAFF. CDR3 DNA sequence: TGTGCCAGTGGACCCGGGGGGGAGCACACTGAAGCTTTCTTT.